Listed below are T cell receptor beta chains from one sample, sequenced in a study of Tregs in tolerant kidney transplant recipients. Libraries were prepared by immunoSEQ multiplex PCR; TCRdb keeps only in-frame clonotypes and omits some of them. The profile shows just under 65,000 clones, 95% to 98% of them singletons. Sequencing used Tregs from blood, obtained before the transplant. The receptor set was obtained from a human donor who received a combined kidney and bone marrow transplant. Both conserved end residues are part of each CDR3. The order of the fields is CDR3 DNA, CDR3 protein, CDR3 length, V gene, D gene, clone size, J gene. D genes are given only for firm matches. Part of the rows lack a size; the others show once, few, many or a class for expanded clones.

CDR3 DNA: TGTGCCAGCAGCTTAGGGGTCACAGGAAATCAGCCCCAGCATTTT
CDR3 protein: CASSLGVTGNQPQHF
CDR3 length: 15
V gene: TRBV7-6
D gene: -
clone size: -
J gene: TRBJ1-5

CDR3 DNA: TGCGCCAGCAGCTTGGCCGGGACAGGGGAACAGGAAAAACTGTTTTTT
CDR3 protein: CASSLAGTGEQEKLFF
CDR3 length: 16
V gene: TRBV5-1
D gene: TRBD1
clone size: -
J gene: TRBJ1-4

CDR3 DNA: TGTGCCAGCAGCCAGGAGACTACCTACACCGGGGAGCTGTTTTTT
CDR3 protein: CASSQETTYTGELFF
CDR3 length: 15
V gene: TRBV4-2
D gene: -
clone size: -
J gene: TRBJ2-2

CDR3 DNA: TGTGCCAGCAGATACAGGGGTTCACCCCTCCACTTT
CDR3 protein: CASRYRGSPLHF
CDR3 length: 12
V gene: TRBV25-1
D gene: TRBD1
clone size: -
J gene: TRBJ1-6

CDR3 DNA: TGTGCCAGCCGCGGGGGGACAGATTTTGCAGATACGCAGTATTTT
CDR3 protein: CASRGGTDFADTQYF
CDR3 length: 15
V gene: TRBV11-2
D gene: -
clone size: -
J gene: TRBJ2-3

CDR3 DNA: TGTGCCACTATGAACTCTGGGGCCAACGTCCTGACTTTC
CDR3 protein: CATMNSGANVLTF
CDR3 length: 13
V gene: TRBV10-3
D gene: -
clone size: -
J gene: TRBJ2-6

CDR3 DNA: TGTGCCAGTAGTGAACAGGAGAACACTGAAGCTTTCTTT
CDR3 protein: CASSEQENTEAFF
CDR3 length: 13
V gene: TRBV19
D gene: -
clone size: -
J gene: TRBJ1-1

CDR3 DNA: TGTGCCAGCAGCTCAAGGGGAGGGTATGGGGCTTTCTTT
CDR3 protein: CASSSRGGYGAFF
CDR3 length: 13
V gene: TRBV6-1
D gene: -
clone size: -
J gene: TRBJ1-1

CDR3 DNA: TGTGCCAGAACTGCAGGGGTAGAGGGCTACACCTTC
CDR3 protein: CARTAGVEGYTF
CDR3 length: 12
V gene: TRBV2
D gene: -
clone size: -
J gene: TRBJ1-2

CDR3 DNA: TGTGCCAGCTCCCAGACTATGGCCAATGAGCAGTTCTTC
CDR3 protein: CASSQTMANEQFF
CDR3 length: 13
V gene: TRBV18
D gene: -
clone size: -
J gene: TRBJ2-1

CDR3 DNA: TGTGCCAGCAGCTTGAACTACTCTCCTGAGCAGTTCTTC
CDR3 protein: CASSLNYSPEQFF
CDR3 length: 13
V gene: TRBV5-4
D gene: -
clone size: -
J gene: TRBJ2-1

CDR3 DNA: TGTGCCAGCAGCATAGCTAACTATGGCTACACCTTC
CDR3 protein: CASSIANYGYTF
CDR3 length: 12
V gene: TRBV4-2
D gene: -
clone size: -
J gene: TRBJ1-2

CDR3 DNA: TGTGCCAGTAGTATAGTGGCGGGAGGCCCCACAGATACGCAGTATTTT
CDR3 protein: CASSIVAGGPTDTQYF
CDR3 length: 16
V gene: TRBV19
D gene: TRBD2
clone size: -
J gene: TRBJ2-3

CDR3 DNA: TGTGCCAGCAGCTTGGGGACAGGGCAAGAGACCCAGTACTTC
CDR3 protein: CASSLGTGQETQYF
CDR3 length: 14
V gene: TRBV11-3
D gene: TRBD1
clone size: -
J gene: TRBJ2-5

CDR3 DNA: TGTGCCATCAGTGAGTGGTCGACAGGGGGAAGTAGTCTTGTTTATGGCTACACCTTC
CDR3 protein: CAISEWSTGGSSLVYGYTF
CDR3 length: 19
V gene: TRBV10-3
D gene: TRBD1
clone size: -
J gene: TRBJ1-2

CDR3 DNA: TGCGCCAGCAGCCAACTCCATAGAGGCACAGATACGCAGTATTTT
CDR3 protein: CASSQLHRGTDTQYF
CDR3 length: 15
V gene: TRBV4-3
D gene: -
clone size: -
J gene: TRBJ2-3

CDR3 DNA: TGTGCCAGCAGCTCGCTAGCGAACACAGATACGCAGTATTTT
CDR3 protein: CASSSLANTDTQYF
CDR3 length: 14
V gene: TRBV21-1
D gene: -
clone size: -
J gene: TRBJ2-3

CDR3 DNA: TGTGCCAGCAGCGTAGAGGGGCACACTGAAGCTTTCTTT
CDR3 protein: CASSVEGHTEAFF
CDR3 length: 13
V gene: TRBV9
D gene: -
clone size: -
J gene: TRBJ1-1

CDR3 DNA: TGTGCCTGGAGTGTACCAGGGGCGAATTCACCCCTCCACTTT
CDR3 protein: CAWSVPGANSPLHF
CDR3 length: 14
V gene: TRBV30
D gene: -
clone size: -
J gene: TRBJ1-6

CDR3 DNA: TGCGCCAGCAGTGGTACGCGGAACACTGAAGCTTTCTTT
CDR3 protein: CASSGTRNTEAFF
CDR3 length: 13
V gene: TRBV10-2
D gene: -
clone size: -
J gene: TRBJ1-1

CDR3 DNA: TGTGCCAGCAGTGCATCCTACGAGCAGTACTTC
CDR3 protein: CASSASYEQYF
CDR3 length: 11
V gene: TRBV6-4
D gene: -
clone size: -
J gene: TRBJ2-7

CDR3 DNA: TGTGCCAGCAGCCAACCGGGACAGGGGTTCTACGAGCAGTACTTC
CDR3 protein: CASSQPGQGFYEQYF
CDR3 length: 15
V gene: TRBV7-8
D gene: TRBD1
clone size: -
J gene: TRBJ2-7

CDR3 DNA: TGTGCCACCAGCGGCCGGACAGGGCCCTACGAGCAGTACTTC
CDR3 protein: CATSGRTGPYEQYF
CDR3 length: 14
V gene: TRBV15
D gene: TRBD1
clone size: once
J gene: TRBJ2-7

CDR3 DNA: TGTGCCAGCAGCCCCGGGGGGAACTATGGCTACACCTTC
CDR3 protein: CASSPGGNYGYTF
CDR3 length: 13
V gene: TRBV11-3
D gene: -
clone size: -
J gene: TRBJ1-2

CDR3 DNA: TGCGCCAGCAGCTTGGCCACTAGCGGGGATACGCAGTATTTT
CDR3 protein: CASSLATSGDTQYF
CDR3 length: 14
V gene: TRBV5-1
D gene: TRBD2
clone size: -
J gene: TRBJ2-3

CDR3 DNA: TGTGCCAGCAGTTTATTACTAGCGGGACCTAATGAGCAGTTCTTC
CDR3 protein: CASSLLLAGPNEQFF
CDR3 length: 15
V gene: TRBV27
D gene: TRBD2
clone size: -
J gene: TRBJ2-1

CDR3 DNA: TGTGCCAGCAGCCAATCCGCTAGCTACACAGATACGCAGTATTTT
CDR3 protein: CASSQSASYTDTQYF
CDR3 length: 15
V gene: TRBV4-2
D gene: -
clone size: -
J gene: TRBJ2-3

CDR3 DNA: TGTGCCAGCAGCTGGCGGAGGTTGGAGACCCAGTACTTC
CDR3 protein: CASSWRRLETQYF
CDR3 length: 13
V gene: TRBV14
D gene: -
clone size: -
J gene: TRBJ2-5

CDR3 DNA: TGTGCCAGCAGCTTAGGGCGGGGAATGCAGACTGAAGCTTTCTTT
CDR3 protein: CASSLGRGMQTEAFF
CDR3 length: 15
V gene: TRBV7-2
D gene: -
clone size: -
J gene: TRBJ1-1

CDR3 DNA: TGTGCCAGCAGTTATATCACTTCTACAGGGTCCGAGACCCAGTACTTC
CDR3 protein: CASSYITSTGSETQYF
CDR3 length: 16
V gene: TRBV28
D gene: -
clone size: -
J gene: TRBJ2-5

CDR3 DNA: TGTGCCAGCAGCTTAGGGGGGGGTTACAATCAGCCCCAGCATTTT
CDR3 protein: CASSLGGGYNQPQHF
CDR3 length: 15
V gene: TRBV7-2
D gene: -
clone size: once
J gene: TRBJ1-5

CDR3 DNA: TGTGCCAGCAGGCGTAACAGGCTGAACACTGAAGCTTTCTTT
CDR3 protein: CASRRNRLNTEAFF
CDR3 length: 14
V gene: TRBV11-2
D gene: -
clone size: -
J gene: TRBJ1-1

CDR3 DNA: TGCGCCAGCAGCCAATCGGCGGGGGCTACAGATACGCAGTATTTT
CDR3 protein: CASSQSAGATDTQYF
CDR3 length: 15
V gene: TRBV4-3
D gene: -
clone size: once
J gene: TRBJ2-3

CDR3 DNA: TGTGCCAGCAGCTGGACAGGGGTCCGGGACTACGAGCAGTACTTC
CDR3 protein: CASSWTGVRDYEQYF
CDR3 length: 15
V gene: TRBV5-6
D gene: TRBD1
clone size: -
J gene: TRBJ2-7

CDR3 DNA: TGTGCCAGCAGTGTCTCCCGGGGGGGCCTCCTAGCCTACAATGAGCAGTTCTTC
CDR3 protein: CASSVSRGGLLAYNEQFF
CDR3 length: 18
V gene: TRBV2
D gene: TRBD2
clone size: -
J gene: TRBJ2-1

CDR3 DNA: TGTGCCTGGGGACAGTCCTACGAGCAGTACTTC
CDR3 protein: CAWGQSYEQYF
CDR3 length: 11
V gene: TRBV30
D gene: -
clone size: -
J gene: TRBJ2-7

CDR3 DNA: TGTGCCAGCAGTGAGAGGACAGGGAGCTCCTACAATGAGCAGTTCTTC
CDR3 protein: CASSERTGSSYNEQFF
CDR3 length: 16
V gene: TRBV25-1
D gene: TRBD1
clone size: -
J gene: TRBJ2-1

CDR3 DNA: TGTGCCAGCAGACCACCCGGGGGGGCGAACACCGGGGAGCTGTTTTTT
CDR3 protein: CASRPPGGANTGELFF
CDR3 length: 16
V gene: TRBV7-9
D gene: TRBD2
clone size: -
J gene: TRBJ2-2

CDR3 DNA: TGCGCCAGCAGCTTGGTAGCTAGTAGGTACAATGAGCAGTTCTTC
CDR3 protein: CASSLVASRYNEQFF
CDR3 length: 15
V gene: TRBV5-1
D gene: -
clone size: -
J gene: TRBJ2-1

CDR3 DNA: TGCGCCAGCAGCTTGGGAGTGCGGGGGAACACTGAAGCTTTCTTT
CDR3 protein: CASSLGVRGNTEAFF
CDR3 length: 15
V gene: TRBV5-1
D gene: -
clone size: -
J gene: TRBJ1-1

CDR3 DNA: TGTGCCAGTAGTATGAATACAGGCGGGGATCAGCCCCAGCATTTT
CDR3 protein: CASSMNTGGDQPQHF
CDR3 length: 15
V gene: TRBV19
D gene: -
clone size: once
J gene: TRBJ1-5

CDR3 DNA: TGTGCCACCACCCCAGGGTTGTACGCTTTCTTT
CDR3 protein: CATTPGLYAFF
CDR3 length: 11
V gene: TRBV7-9
D gene: -
clone size: -
J gene: TRBJ1-1

CDR3 DNA: TGCGCCAGCAGCCAAAGCGGCCTAGATGGGCGGGGGGGAAGGGATACGCAGTATTTT
CDR3 protein: CASSQSGLDGRGGRDTQYF
CDR3 length: 19
V gene: TRBV4-1
D gene: TRBD2
clone size: -
J gene: TRBJ2-3

CDR3 DNA: TGTGCCAGCAGTCGCTTCGGGCGGGGACGCTCCTACGAGCAGTACTTC
CDR3 protein: CASSRFGRGRSYEQYF
CDR3 length: 16
V gene: TRBV27
D gene: -
clone size: -
J gene: TRBJ2-7

CDR3 DNA: TGCAGTGCTAGAGCCCAGGTCTCGCAGTATTTT
CDR3 protein: CSARAQVSQYF
CDR3 length: 11
V gene: TRBV20-1
D gene: -
clone size: -
J gene: TRBJ2-3

CDR3 DNA: TGTGCTAGTGGTTTGGTACTGGGGGGGTACAATGAGCAGTTCTTC
CDR3 protein: CASGLVLGGYNEQFF
CDR3 length: 15
V gene: TRBV12-5
D gene: TRBD2
clone size: -
J gene: TRBJ2-1

CDR3 DNA: TGTGCCATCAGTGAGTCTACGACTAAATACGAGCAGTACTTC
CDR3 protein: CAISESTTKYEQYF
CDR3 length: 14
V gene: TRBV10-3
D gene: -
clone size: -
J gene: TRBJ2-7

CDR3 DNA: TGTGCCAGCACCTCCACGAGGGGAGCGGGAGGACGGACCTACAATGAGCAGTTCTTC
CDR3 protein: CASTSTRGAGGRTYNEQFF
CDR3 length: 19
V gene: TRBV7-2
D gene: TRBD2
clone size: -
J gene: TRBJ2-1

CDR3 DNA: TGCGCCAGCAGCCAATTAACAGGGGTTTGGGAGCAGTACTTC
CDR3 protein: CASSQLTGVWEQYF
CDR3 length: 14
V gene: TRBV4-1
D gene: TRBD1
clone size: -
J gene: TRBJ2-7

CDR3 DNA: TGTGCCAGCAGCACCCGGGACAGCAACCAAGAGACCCAGTACTTC
CDR3 protein: CASSTRDSNQETQYF
CDR3 length: 15
V gene: TRBV21-1
D gene: -
clone size: -
J gene: TRBJ2-5

CDR3 DNA: TGTGCCAGCAGTTACGGGCCCCTCTATGGCTACACCTTC
CDR3 protein: CASSYGPLYGYTF
CDR3 length: 13
V gene: TRBV6-5
D gene: -
clone size: -
J gene: TRBJ1-2

CDR3 DNA: TGTGCCAGCAGCCCTAGGGGGGGGGAGTCTGGGGCCAACGTCCTGACTTTC
CDR3 protein: CASSPRGGESGANVLTF
CDR3 length: 17
V gene: TRBV5-4
D gene: -
clone size: once
J gene: TRBJ2-6

CDR3 DNA: TGTGCCAGCAGCTTAACGGGAGCCTCTGGGGCCAACGTCCTGACTTTC
CDR3 protein: CASSLTGASGANVLTF
CDR3 length: 16
V gene: TRBV7-3
D gene: -
clone size: -
J gene: TRBJ2-6

CDR3 DNA: TGCGCCAGCAGCTCGGGACAGGACACCGGGGAGCTGTTTTTT
CDR3 protein: CASSSGQDTGELFF
CDR3 length: 14
V gene: TRBV5-1
D gene: TRBD1
clone size: once
J gene: TRBJ2-2

CDR3 DNA: TGTGCCTGCATTAGGGCAGGGGGCACTGAAGCTTTCTTT
CDR3 protein: CACIRAGGTEAFF
CDR3 length: 13
V gene: TRBV30
D gene: TRBD1
clone size: -
J gene: TRBJ1-1

CDR3 DNA: TGCAGCGTTTCCCTTCAGGGGGCTTATGGCTACACCTTC
CDR3 protein: CSVSLQGAYGYTF
CDR3 length: 13
V gene: TRBV29-1
D gene: TRBD1
clone size: -
J gene: TRBJ1-2

CDR3 DNA: TGTGCCAGCAGTCCATGGGTGGGGGCAGGGACCAATCAGCCCCAGCATTTT
CDR3 protein: CASSPWVGAGTNQPQHF
CDR3 length: 17
V gene: TRBV27
D gene: -
clone size: -
J gene: TRBJ1-5

CDR3 DNA: TGTGCCAGCACGACGGGCTCCTATAATTCACCCCTCCACTTT
CDR3 protein: CASTTGSYNSPLHF
CDR3 length: 14
V gene: TRBV27
D gene: -
clone size: -
J gene: TRBJ1-6

CDR3 DNA: TGTGCCACCAGCACGGACTTTTCTCGGCAGTATTTT
CDR3 protein: CATSTDFSRQYF
CDR3 length: 12
V gene: TRBV15
D gene: -
clone size: -
J gene: TRBJ2-3

CDR3 DNA: TGTGCCAGCAGTTCCAGGGCACCATACGAGCAGTACTTC
CDR3 protein: CASSSRAPYEQYF
CDR3 length: 13
V gene: TRBV27
D gene: -
clone size: -
J gene: TRBJ2-7